This TCR beta chain is from a study of cytomegalovirus exposure and HLA in healthy donors. 13 Jbeta primers and 60 Vbeta primers were used for the PCR. Assay: immunoSEQ multiplex PCR; the TCRdb copy retains only in-frame clones and omits some. This sample has more than 90,000 clones, with approximately 83% found just once. Regarding this clone: What it binds is not known.

Overall study results and limits: Later analysis identified a missense DCLRE1C variant that was linked to TCR beta V- and J-gene trimming. Certain indistinguishable V segments, among them TRBV6-2 and TRBV6-3, were excluded.

V gave up 0 bases and J gave up 0 bases, with 9 bases separating them. Looked up from germline, CDR1 is MNHNY and CDR2 is SVGAGI (reference sequence). The length of the CDR3 is 16 residues. Donors showed nominal health when sampled, although they likely had unrecorded immune exposures. Sequencing was performed on PBMCs. The sequence derives from a man over 45 in good health and CMV-seronegative. The rearrangement uses TRBV6-6 and TRBJ1-3; D call uncertain. The CDR3 protein is CASSYSGRVSGNTIYF. The CDR3, as DNA: TGTGCCAGCAGTTACTCGGGCCGAGTCTCTGGAAACACCATATATTTT.